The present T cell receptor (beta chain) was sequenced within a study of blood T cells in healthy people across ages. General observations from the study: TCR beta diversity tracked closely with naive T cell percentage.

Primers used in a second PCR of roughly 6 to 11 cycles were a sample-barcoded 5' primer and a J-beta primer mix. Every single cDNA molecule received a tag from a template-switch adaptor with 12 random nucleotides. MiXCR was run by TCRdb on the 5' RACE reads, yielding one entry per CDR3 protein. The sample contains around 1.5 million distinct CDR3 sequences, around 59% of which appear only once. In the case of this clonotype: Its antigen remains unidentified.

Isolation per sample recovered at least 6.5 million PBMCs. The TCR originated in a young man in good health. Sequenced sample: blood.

CDR3 amino acids: CASSTGLGDIQYF. CDR3 in DNA: TGTGCCAGTAGTACGGGATTGGGAGACATTCAGTACTTC. The rearrangement uses TRBV5-6 and TRBJ2-4; TRBD2 might be the D (5 bases). The CDR3 covers 13 residues. CDR1 and CDR2 (germline): SGHDT, YYEEEE. Trimming removed 8 bases at V and 8 bases at J, with 17 bases between. Based on the CDR3 plus reference TRBV5-6 and TRBJ2-4, the full variable domain is DAGVTQSPTHLIKTRGQQVTLRCSPKSGHDTVSWYQQALGQGPQFIFQYYEEEERQRGNFPDRFSGHQFPNYSSELNVNALLLGDSALYLCASSTGLGDIQYFGAGTRLSVL.